This T cell receptor (beta chain) was recorded in a study of cytomegalovirus exposure and HLA in healthy donors. Whole-study findings and limits: Across donors, presence/absence analyses took sequencing depth to be roughly uniform. An ancestry cluster, one associated with Asian ancestry, reportedly showed fewer N-insertions than the approximately 670-donor mean in a later analysis.

The study ran its PCR with 60 Vbeta and 13 Jbeta primers. Method: immunoSEQ multiplex PCR; TCRdb's copy keeps in-frame clones and lacks some. The table has about 86,000 clones, about 70% seen once; the top ten hold approximately 8.2%. Donors consisted of healthy bone marrow donors. This CDR3 is built from 13 residues. From germline, CDR1 is SGHTA and CDR2 FQGNSA. The V end lost 5 bases, the J end lost 5 bases, and 12 bases lay between the germline ends. A note on this clone: What it binds is not known.

The chain links TRBV7-2 to TRBJ1-2, with D possibly TRBD1 on 6 matching bases. The origin of this receptor is a man aged 55-75 years in good health and CMV-seronegative. Sequences were obtained from PBMCs. CDR3 in amino acids: CASSLGQRYGYTF. CDR3 in DNA: TGTGCCAGCAGCCTAGGACAGCGATATGGCTACACCTTC.